This T cell receptor (beta chain) emerged from a study of shared clonotypes between healthy human individuals. The V and J ends lost 7 bases and 3 bases, in that order; junction bases with no gene match: 7. CDR1 SGHRS and CDR2 YFSETQ come from the germline V gene. The CDR3 length is 13 residues. This clone was seen just once. Only in-frame clones appear in the TCRdb table, and some are missing; sequencing was by immunoSEQ multiplex PCR. The profile shows under 2.5 million clones, 85% to 95% of them singletons. The receptor was derived from a man younger than 35 in good health. Some clones in this sample may be carry-over from other donors' samples. The chain recombines TRBV5-1 with TRBJ2-7, with TRBD1 matching 7 bases. Sequenced material: naive CD4+ T cells from PBMCs. Subset specified: CD45RA+ positively selected. This CDR3 reads CASPYRDSYEQYF. In DNA form, the CDR3 reads TGCGCCAGCCCTTACAGGGACAGCTACGAGCAGTACTTC.